This T cell receptor beta chain was sequenced in a study of Graves' ophthalmopathy and Graves' hyperthyroidism. General observations from the study: The authors also found most expanded thyroid clonotypes above 0.001 frequency in blood.

The CDR3 loop spans 15 amino acids. The junction had 5 bases not matched to a gene; V was cut back by 6 bases and J by 6 bases. This clonotype has at least ten counts. What it recognizes is unknown. The sequenced template was RNA, covering the TCR beta CDR3 region. RT-PCR in the first round used HTBI primers; a second-round multiplex PCR followed. MiXCR was run by TCRdb on the multiplex PCR reads, yielding one entry per CDR3 protein. The repertoire holds about 380,000 distinct CDR3 sequences, with approximately 15% as singletons. The sequencing sample was made of peripheral blood. This TCR derives from a woman aged 18-29 years with stable Graves' hyperthyroidism. J is TRBJ2-2 and V is TRBV12-3 or TRBV12-4; 12 bases line up with TRBD2. CDR3 amino acids: CASSQRTSGAGELFF. The CDR3 DNA is TGTGCCAGCAGCCAACGGACTAGCGGGGCCGGGGAGCTGTTTTTT.